The 20 T cell receptor beta chains below all came from one sample that was sequenced in a study of blood T cell repertoires in COVID-19. Using immunoSEQ multiplex PCR, the repertoire was profiled, and TCRdb retains in-frame clones only, with some absent. The sample lists approximately 300,000 clones, roughly 90% occurring once. The sample consisted of PBMCs or T cells enriched from blood (not recorded which). The receptors derive from a woman aged 25 to 39 who had recovered from COVID-19.

The chain links TRBV18 to TRBJ1-2; 9 bases are shared with TRBD1. Germline assignment: CDR1 KGHSH and CDR2 LQKENI. This CDR3 contains 17 residues. V trimming: 1 base; J trimming: 4 bases; junction bases outside the gene matches: 10. The CDR3 DNA sequence: TGTGCCAGCTCACCACAGGGACAGGGAACCTATGGCTATGGCTACACCTTC. This translates into CASSPQGQGTYGYGYTF. The variable domain in full, with the rest retrieved from reference TRBV18 and TRBJ1-2, is NAGVMQNPRHLVRRRGQEARLRCSPMKGHSHVYWYRQLPEEGLKFMVYLQKENIIDESGMPKERFSAEFPKEGPSILRIQQVVRGDSAAYFCASSPQGQGTYGYGYTFGSGTRLTVV.

A note on this clone: The sample has other DNA sequences that encode this CDR3 too. The chain combines TRBV5-6 with TRBJ2-7; the match to TRBD2 covers 9 bases. CDR1 and CDR2 from the germline V gene are SGHDT and YYEEEE. The junction had 0 bases not matched to a gene; V was cut back by 2 bases and J by 3 bases. The CDR3 consists of 13 residues. CDR3: CASSFSGGYEQYF. The CDR3 DNA reads TGTGCCAGCAGCTTTAGCGGGGGCTACGAGCAGTACTTC.

CDR3 loop: CASSPQNLAFGGELFF. CDR3 in DNA: TGTGCCAGCAGCCCACAAAACCTAGCATTCGGGGGGGAGCTGTTTTTT. The V and J genes are TRBV5-4 and TRBJ2-2, with D maybe TRBD2 (5 bases). The V gene's germline CDR1 is SGHNT and CDR2 YYREEE (reference sequence). The CDR3 is 16 amino acids. V was shortened by 4 bases and J by 8 bases, with 21 bases between the two germline ends.

The gene calls are TRBV10-3 and TRBJ2-7; D is possibly TRBD1 (6 bases). CDR3 size: 16 residues. Trimming left V 0 bases short and J 3 bases short, with 15 bases between. Per germline, CDR1 ENHRY and CDR2 SYGVKD. The CDR3 loop is CAISESKGRGIYEQYF. Here the CDR3 DNA reads TGTGCCATCAGTGAGTCTAAGGGCAGGGGAATCTACGAGCAGTACTTC.

The chain uses TRBV7-9 and TRBJ1-5; D unclear. Trimming took 1 base from V and 7 from J, leaving 8 bases between them. This CDR3 has 13 residues. Germline values: CDR1 SEHNR, CDR2 FQNEAQ (reference sequence). CDR3 DNA: TGTGCCAGCAGCTTAGGAGGGAGACAGCCCCAGCATTTT. Translated, it gives CASSLGGRQPQHF.

This clone was recorded only once. The V gene is TRBV27, the J gene TRBJ2-7; D is possibly TRBD1 (5 bases). V was pared by 5 bases and J by 2 bases, with 16 bases between. CDR3 length: 15 amino acids. The germline V gene encodes CDR1 MNHEY and CDR2 SMNVEV (reference sequence). CDR3 sequence (DNA): TGTGCCAGCAGTCCACCTTTGACAGAAGCCTACGAGCAGTACTTC. It codes for CASSPPLTEAYEQYF.

The chain recombines TRBV29-1 with TRBJ2-5, with TRBD1 matching over 8 bases. Looked up from germline, CDR1 is SQVTM and CDR2 is ANQGSEA. This CDR3 region has 12 residues. The V gene end was trimmed by 7 bases and the J gene end by 3 bases; junction bases not matched to a gene: 4. The CDR3 sequence: CSADRGEETQYF. The DNA of the CDR3 is TGCAGCGCAGACAGGGGCGAAGAGACCCAGTACTTC.

The genes are TRBV5-1 and TRBJ1-6, with 9 bases identical to TRBD1. The length of the CDR3 is 16 residues. The germline V gene has CDR1 SGHRS and CDR2 YFSETQ. The trim removed 4 bases at V and 8 bases at J, leaving 10 bases unmatched. In nucleotides, the CDR3 is TGCGCCAGCAGCGGAACATCGGACAGGGGTCATTCACCCCTCCACTTT. This translates into CASSGTSDRGHSPLHF.

This chain joins TRBV28 and TRBJ1-3, with TRBD1 identical over 7 bases. Unmatched junction bases numbered 3, after V lost 6 bases and J lost 4 bases. The germline gives CDR1 MDHEN, CDR2 SYDVKM. This CDR3 spans 13 amino acids. The CDR3 reads CASRQGYGNTIYF. The CDR3 region has the DNA TGTGCCAGCAGACAGGGGTACGGAAACACCATATATTTT.

This clone was observed once. V gene TRBV28 combines with J gene TRBJ1-2; 7 bases agree with TRBD1. CDR3 size: 12 residues. Germline V lookup: CDR1 MDHEN, CDR2 SYDVKM. V lost 5 bases, J lost 7 bases, and 4 bases stayed unmatched. The CDR3 spells CASSRGRGGYTF. The CDR3, as DNA: TGTGCCAGCAGTAGGGGGCGAGGTGGCTACACCTTC.

The J gene is TRBJ2-7, the V gene TRBV4-2; 11 bases agree with TRBD2. Germline V gene lookup returns CDR1 LGHNA and CDR2 YNFKEQ. CDR3 length equals 18 residues. The V segment lost 1 base and the J segment 7 bases; nucleotides outside the gene matches: 15. CDR3 coding DNA: TGTGCCAGCAGCCAAGGGGGGCTAGCGGGAGGTGCCGGGAGAGAGCAGTACTTC. It translates to CASSQGGLAGGAGREQYF.

This clone was picked up a small number of times. The chain recombines TRBV6-5 with TRBJ2-5; the match to TRBD2 covers 9 bases. Germline CDR1 reads MNHEY; CDR2 reads SVGAGI. The CDR3 has 15 amino acids. Trimming at V came to 3 bases and at J to 5 bases, leaving 7 bases not matched to a gene. CDR3 residues: CASSYGGGAHETQYF. The CDR3 DNA follows: TGTGCCAGCAGTTATGGCGGGGGGGCCCACGAGACCCAGTACTTC.

This chain uses TRBV7-9 with TRBJ2-7, with TRBD1 matching over 9 bases. The V gene end was trimmed by 3 bases and the J gene end by 10 bases; junction bases not matched to a gene: 16. The CDR3 is made up of 16 amino acids. Germline V gives CDR1 SEHNR, CDR2 FQNEAQ (reference sequence). The CDR3 spells CASSFAGTGIPIGQYF. In DNA form, the CDR3 reads TGTGCCAGCAGCTTCGCCGGGACAGGGATTCCGATTGGACAGTACTTC.

The chain recombines TRBV4-3 with TRBJ2-1; tentative D call: TRBD2 (6 bases). Germline CDR1 reads LGHNA; CDR2 reads YSLEER. Trimming shortened V by 1 base and J by 4 bases, and 8 bases separated the two germline ends. CDR3 length: 14 residues. The CDR3 is CASSQVSGYNEQFF. In DNA, the CDR3 is TGCGCCAGCAGCCAAGTAAGCGGGTACAATGAGCAGTTCTTC.

In the case of this clone: One end of the junction is discordant with germline, which a read error may explain. CDR3 sequence (DNA): TGTGCCAGCAGTCCTGGAGGGACTCTACTCTACGCCGTCTTC. Translating gives CASSPGGTLLYAVF. The J gene is TRBJ2-7, the V gene TRBV28, with D perhaps TRBD2 (6 bases). Germline CDR1 is MDHEN and CDR2 is SYDVKM. CDR3 length equals 14 residues. Drawing the rest from reference TRBV28 and TRBJ2-7, the complete variable domain is DVKVTQSSRYLVKRTGEKVFLECVQDMDHENMFWYRQDPGLGLRLIYFSYDVKMKEKGDIPEGYSVSREKKERFSLILESASTNQTSMYLCASSPGGTLLYAVFGPGTRLTVT.

The chain links TRBV4-2 to TRBJ2-3, with D possibly being TRBD1 (6 bases). The germline gives CDR1 LGHNA, CDR2 YNFKEQ. The CDR3 loop spans 14 amino acids. Deletions cut 2 bases from V and 4 bases from J, with 10 bases between. The CDR3 sequence is CASSQTHRADTQYF. The CDR3 DNA reads as TGTGCCAGCAGCCAAACCCACAGGGCAGATACGCAGTATTTT.

This chain connects TRBV19 to TRBJ2-1; no definite D call. The CDR3 extends over 13 amino acids. The germline gives CDR1 LNHDA, CDR2 SQIVND (reference sequence). V was cut by 8 bases and J by 5 bases, with 13 bases left in between. CDR3 nucleotides: TGTGCCAGTTCCTCCCTCCTCGACAATGAGCAGTTCTTC. Translation gives CASSSLLDNEQFF.

This clone was detected once. The gene calls are TRBV4-1 and TRBJ2-1; 8 bases are shared with TRBD1. Trimming at V came to 0 bases and at J to 7 bases, leaving 17 bases not matched to a gene. This CDR3 has 19 amino acids. The germline gives CDR1 MGHRA, CDR2 YSYEKL. The CDR3 DNA follows: TGCGCCAGCAGCCAAGATTCGCCCAGGACAGGGTACGAATTTAATGAGCAGTTCTTC. It codes for CASSQDSPRTGYEFNEQFF.

The J gene is TRBJ2-5, the V gene TRBV30; the D is unclear. The V end was cut by 2 bases, the J end by 9 bases, with 19 bases between. The CDR3 is 14 amino acids. Per the germline V gene, CDR1 is GTSNPN and CDR2 is SVGIG (reference sequence). CDR3 coding DNA: TGTGCCTGGAGTCCCAGAGGTCCAGCTAAGGCCCAGTACTTC. This sequence encodes CAWSPRGPAKAQYF.

The chain combines TRBV14 with TRBJ2-3; tentative D call: TRBD1 (6 bases). Germline assignment: CDR1 SGHDN and CDR2 FVKESK. CDR3 size: 19 residues. Trimming stripped 3 bases from V and 0 bases from J, with 22 bases between. Here the CDR3 reads CASSHWGPLGALSTDTQYF. The CDR3 nucleotides are TGTGCCAGCAGCCATTGGGGGCCCCTTGGAGCACTAAGCACAGATACGCAGTATTTT.